This T cell receptor beta chain was captured in a study of T-cell reconstitution after alpha-beta-depleted transplantation in children. Unique molecular identifiers were incorporated when the TCRbeta library was constructed. TCRdb itself ran the PCR reads through MiXCR, one entry per CDR3 protein. The sample has 250,000 to 300,000 distinct CDR3 sequences, almost 10% seen once. In this sample, this clonotype turned up a few times. V was clipped by 3 bases and J by 3 bases, with 9 bases between them. Germline V CDR1 and CDR2: DFQATT, SNEGSKA (reference sequence). The CDR3 extends over 12 amino acids. The chain combines TRBV20-1 with TRBJ2-7; D unclear. The specimen comprised PBMCs from the stem cell graft donor, sampled from the stem cell graft. This TCR derives from a human donor who donated a stem cell graft to a child with SCID. The DNA for the CDR3 is TGCAGTGCTAGGGTCGGAAACTACGAGCAGTACTTC. Its translation is CSARVGNYEQYF.